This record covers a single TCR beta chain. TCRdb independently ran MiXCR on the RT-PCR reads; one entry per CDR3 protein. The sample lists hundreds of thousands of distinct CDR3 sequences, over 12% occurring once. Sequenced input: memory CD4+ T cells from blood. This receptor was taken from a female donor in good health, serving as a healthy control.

The DNA of the CDR3 is TGTGCCAGCAGTCGGTCGGGGGGGGGCACTGAAGCTTTCTTT. Translating gives CASSRSGGGTEAFF. The chain employs TRBV12-3 or TRBV12-4 and TRBJ1-1, with D possibly TRBD1 on 5 matching bases. Between the trimmed V and J ends, which lost 5 bases and 4 bases, there was a span of 14 bases. CDR3 size: 14 residues.